These 8 T cell receptor beta chains were sequenced from one sample in a study of OX40 agonist ivuxolimab in advanced cancers. Libraries were constructed by the immunoSEQ multiplex PCR assay. TCRdb obtained this table from immuneACCESS and retained in-frame rearrangements with V and J assigned. These tables miss some clones; where compared with another copy, unresolved V genes account for less than half of the shortfall, and the remainder is unexplained. The sample includes about 35,000 clones, with 70% to 85% observed a single time. The ten largest clones add up to roughly 14% of the sample. This specimen consisted of CD4+ or CD8+ T cells sorted from blood, obtained in a trial of the OX40 agonist ivuxolimab. Receptors originate from an adult with an advanced solid tumor such as melanoma, head and neck, liver or kidney cancer.

This clone has a handful of counts. The rearrangement joins TRBV28 to TRBJ1-5; D is possibly TRBD1 (5 bases). Germline V gene lookup returns CDR1 MDHEN and CDR2 SYDVKM. This CDR3 has 14 residues. V lost 4 bases and J lost 7, with 14 bases in between. CDR3 in amino acids: CASSSGGGGQPQHF. CDR3 nucleotide sequence: TGTGCCAGCAGTTCCGGTGGCGGGGGACAGCCCCAGCATTTT.

This clone was counted only a few times. J is TRBJ2-2 and V is TRBV7-9, with a tentative D call TRBD2 (6 bases). Germline CDR1 is SEHNR and CDR2 is FQNEAQ (reference sequence). Trimming left V 5 bases short and J 9 bases short, with 16 bases between. The CDR3 consists of 14 residues. The DNA of the CDR3 is TGTGCCAGCAGCCTAGTCGGAGGGCCGAGGGAGCTGTTTTTT. Its translation: CASSLVGGPRELFF.

The CDR3 here is CASSPGQAGGGYTF. CDR3 sequence (DNA): TGCGCCAGCAGCCCGGGACAGGCGGGGGGTGGCTACACCTTC. V usage is TRBV5-1 and J usage is TRBJ1-2; 8 bases map to TRBD1. J lost 7 bases, V lost 4 bases, and 9 bases had no gene match. Germline V CDR1 and CDR2: SGHRS, YFSETQ. The CDR3 has 14 amino acids.

This clone appeared a single time. The chain links TRBV19 to TRBJ2-1; D is undetermined. Germline V lookup: CDR1 LNHDA, CDR2 SQIVND (reference sequence). V was shortened by 2 bases and J by 0 bases, with 11 bases between the two germline ends. This CDR3 is 16 amino acids long. The CDR3: CASSIIPSSSYNEQFF. The CDR3 DNA is TGTGCCAGTAGTATAATCCCCTCGAGCTCCTACAATGAGCAGTTCTTC.

V is TRBV4-2 and J is TRBJ2-7, with TRBD2 identical over 15 bases. V was pared by 4 bases and J by 6 bases, with 10 bases of the junction left unmatched. The germline gives CDR1 LGHNA, CDR2 YNFKEQ. The CDR3 extends over 17 amino acids. CDR3 loop: CASSPGLAGGQGSEQYF. Written as DNA, the CDR3 is TGTGCCAGCAGCCCCGGACTAGCGGGGGGGCAAGGGAGCGAGCAGTACTTC.

The chain joins TRBV7-9 to TRBJ2-7; TRBD1 agrees at 7 bases. J was trimmed by 3 bases and V by 5 bases; bases with no gene match: 4. This CDR3 has 13 residues. Looked up from germline, CDR1 is SEHNR and CDR2 is FQNEAQ (reference sequence). The DNA of the CDR3 is TGTGCCAGCAGCCCCCGGACAGGCTACGAGCAGTACTTC. Encoded protein: CASSPRTGYEQYF. The full variable domain, its missing parts supplied by reference TRBV7-9 and TRBJ2-7, is DTGVSQNPRHKITKRGQNVTFRCDPISEHNRLYWYRQTLGQGPEFLTYFQNEAQLEKSRLLSDRFSAERPKGSFSTLEIQRTEQGDSAMYLCASSPRTGYEQYFGPGTRLTVT.

This clone was recorded only once. The rearrangement uses TRBV30 and TRBJ1-4; 7 bases line up with TRBD1. V dropped 3 bases and J dropped 5; count of bases not matched to a gene: 6. Germline CDR1 is GTSNPN and CDR2 is SVGIG (reference sequence). This CDR3 contains 14 residues. CDR3 sequence (DNA): TGTGCCTGGAGCGGGGACAGCGGAAATGAAAAACTGTTTTTT. Amino acid sequence: CAWSGDSGNEKLFF.

The CDR3 DNA reads TGTGCCACCAGCAGAGACAGACAGAGCCTTAATGAAAAACTGTTTTTT. Protein sequence: CATSRDRQSLNEKLFF. The V call is TRBV15, the J call TRBJ1-4; D possibly corresponds to TRBD1 (5 bases). The CDR3 has 16 residues. With 0 bases removed from V and 4 bases from J, the gap between germline ends came to 12 bases. Per germline, CDR1 LNHNV and CDR2 YYDKDF (reference sequence).